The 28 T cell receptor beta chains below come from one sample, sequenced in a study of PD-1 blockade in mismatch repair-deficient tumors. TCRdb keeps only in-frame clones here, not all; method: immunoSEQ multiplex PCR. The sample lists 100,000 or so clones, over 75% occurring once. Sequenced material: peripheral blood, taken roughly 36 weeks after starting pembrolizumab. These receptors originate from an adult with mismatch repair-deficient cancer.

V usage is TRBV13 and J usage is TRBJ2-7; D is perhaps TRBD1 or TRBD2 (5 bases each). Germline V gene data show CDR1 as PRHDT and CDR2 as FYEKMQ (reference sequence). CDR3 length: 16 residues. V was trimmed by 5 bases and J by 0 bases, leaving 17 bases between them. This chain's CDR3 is CASSHLGESASYEQYF. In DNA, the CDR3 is TGTGCCAGCAGCCATCTGGGGGAGTCAGCCTCCTACGAGCAGTACTTC.

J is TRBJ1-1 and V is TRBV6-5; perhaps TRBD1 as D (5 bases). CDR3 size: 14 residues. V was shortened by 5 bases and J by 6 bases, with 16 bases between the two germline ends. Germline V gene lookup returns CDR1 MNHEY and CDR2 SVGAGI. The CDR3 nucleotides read TGTGCCAGCAGTCCTGCGGGGGGGAGGCCTGAAGCTTTCTTT. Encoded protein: CASSPAGGRPEAFF.

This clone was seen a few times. CDR3 nucleotides: TGCAGCGCCCGGGTGGGGGGAACTAACTATGGCTACACCTTC. Amino acids: CSARVGGTNYGYTF. The chain joins TRBV29-1 to TRBJ1-2; D is perhaps TRBD1 (5 bases). This CDR3 spans 14 amino acids. The germline V and J ends were trimmed by 7 bases and 0 bases, with 15 bases remaining between them. The germline V gene encodes CDR1 SQVTM and CDR2 ANQGSEA.

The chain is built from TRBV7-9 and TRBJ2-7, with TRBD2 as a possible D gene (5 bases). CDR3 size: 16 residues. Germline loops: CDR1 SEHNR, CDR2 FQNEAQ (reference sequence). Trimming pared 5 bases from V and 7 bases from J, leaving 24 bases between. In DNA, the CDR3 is TGTGCCAGCAGCCCCCGGCGGGCCGAGTATGAACGGGAGCAGTACTTC. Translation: CASSPRRAEYEREQYF.

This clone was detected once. The CDR3 here is CASSQVETGVGVWKLFF. In nucleotides, the CDR3 is TGTGCCAGCAGCCAAGTTGAGACAGGGGTCGGGGTATGGAAACTGTTTTTT. This sequence joins TRBV4-2 and TRBJ1-4; 8 bases align to TRBD1. The length of the CDR3 is 17 residues. V was pared by 1 base and J by 11 bases, with 15 bases of the junction left unmatched. In germline, CDR1 is LGHNA, CDR2 YNFKEQ.

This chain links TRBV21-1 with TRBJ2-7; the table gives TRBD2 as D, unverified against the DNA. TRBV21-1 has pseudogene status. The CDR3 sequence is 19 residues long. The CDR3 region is CASSKRKKEREFCSYEQYF. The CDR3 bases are TGTGCCAGCAGCAAACGTAAAAAGGAGCGGGAGTTTTGCTCCTACGAGCAGTACTTC.

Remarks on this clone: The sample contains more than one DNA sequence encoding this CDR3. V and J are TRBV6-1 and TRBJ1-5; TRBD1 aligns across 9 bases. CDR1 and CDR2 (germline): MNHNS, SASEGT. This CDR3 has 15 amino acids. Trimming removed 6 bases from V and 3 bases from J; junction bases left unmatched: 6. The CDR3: CASSGTGQINQPQHF. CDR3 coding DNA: TGTGCCAGCAGCGGGACAGGGCAAATCAATCAGCCCCAGCATTTT.

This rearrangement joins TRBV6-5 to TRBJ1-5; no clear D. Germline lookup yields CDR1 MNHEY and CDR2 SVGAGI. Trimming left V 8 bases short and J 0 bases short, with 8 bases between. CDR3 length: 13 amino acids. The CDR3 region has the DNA TGTGCCAGCCGAGAATATAGCAATCAGCCCCAGCATTTT. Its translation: CASREYSNQPQHF.

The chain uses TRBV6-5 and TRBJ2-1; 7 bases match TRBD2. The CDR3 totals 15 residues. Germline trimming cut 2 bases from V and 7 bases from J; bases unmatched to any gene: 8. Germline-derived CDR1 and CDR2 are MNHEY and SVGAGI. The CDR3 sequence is CASSYGGLVGNEQFF. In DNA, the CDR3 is TGTGCCAGCAGTTACGGCGGACTAGTCGGGAATGAGCAGTTCTTC.

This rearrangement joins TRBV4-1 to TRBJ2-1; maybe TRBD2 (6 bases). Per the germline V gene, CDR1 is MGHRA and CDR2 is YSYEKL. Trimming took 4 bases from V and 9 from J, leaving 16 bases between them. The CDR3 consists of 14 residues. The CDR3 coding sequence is TGCGCCAGCAGCCTCGGGACTGGTCCCGGTGAGCAGTTCTTC. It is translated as CASSLGTGPGEQFF.

The CDR3 DNA reads TGTGCCAGCAGCTTTATTTTCACTAGCACAGATACGCAGTATTTT. Amino acid sequence: CASSFIFTSTDTQYF. V is TRBV13 and J is TRBJ2-3; unclear D gene. V lost 3 bases to trimming and J lost 0 bases, with 10 bases between them. Germline-derived CDR1 and CDR2 are PRHDT and FYEKMQ (reference sequence). This CDR3 has 15 amino acids.

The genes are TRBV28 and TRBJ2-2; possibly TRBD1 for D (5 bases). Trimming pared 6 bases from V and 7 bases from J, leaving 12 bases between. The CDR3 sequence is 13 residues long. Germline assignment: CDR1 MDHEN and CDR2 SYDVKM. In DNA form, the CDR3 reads TGTGCCAGCAGCTTCAGGGTCGGCGGGGAGCTGTTTTTT. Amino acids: CASSFRVGGELFF.

CDR3 DNA: TGCGCCAGCAGCTCCTTCGGACGTGGGGGGGACACTGAAGCTTTCTTT. This encodes CASSSFGRGGDTEAFF. The rearrangement joins TRBV5-1 to TRBJ1-1, with TRBD1 as a possible D gene (5 bases). Trimming shortened V by 3 bases and J by 3 bases, and 18 bases separated the two germline ends. CDR1 SGHRS and CDR2 YFSETQ come from the germline V gene. This CDR3 has 16 residues.

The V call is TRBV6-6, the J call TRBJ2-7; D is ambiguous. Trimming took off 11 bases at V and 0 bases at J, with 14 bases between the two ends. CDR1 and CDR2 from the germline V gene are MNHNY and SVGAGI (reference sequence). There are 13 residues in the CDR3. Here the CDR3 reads CAGLRVSSYEQYF. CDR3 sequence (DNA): TGTGCCGGTCTAAGGGTGAGCTCCTACGAGCAGTACTTC.

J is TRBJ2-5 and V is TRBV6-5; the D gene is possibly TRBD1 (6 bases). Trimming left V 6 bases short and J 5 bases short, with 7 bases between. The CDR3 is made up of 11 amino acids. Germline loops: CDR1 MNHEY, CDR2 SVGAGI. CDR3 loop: CASRRGETQYF. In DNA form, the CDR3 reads TGTGCCAGCAGAAGGGGGGAGACCCAGTACTTC.

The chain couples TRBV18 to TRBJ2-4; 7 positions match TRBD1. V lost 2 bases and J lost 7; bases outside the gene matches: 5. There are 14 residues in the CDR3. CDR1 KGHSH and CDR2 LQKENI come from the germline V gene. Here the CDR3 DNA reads TGTGCCAGCTCACCAGAGAGGGGGCGGAACATTCAGTACTTC. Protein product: CASSPERGRNIQYF.

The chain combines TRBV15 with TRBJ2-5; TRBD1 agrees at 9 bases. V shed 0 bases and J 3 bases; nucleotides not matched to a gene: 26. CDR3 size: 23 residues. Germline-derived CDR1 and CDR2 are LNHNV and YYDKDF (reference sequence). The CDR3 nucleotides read TGTGCCACCAGCAGAGATGGGGGACAGGGAGGGTTCTCCAGCTTCAATATTAAAGAGACCCAGTACTTC. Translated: CATSRDGGQGGFSSFNIKETQYF.

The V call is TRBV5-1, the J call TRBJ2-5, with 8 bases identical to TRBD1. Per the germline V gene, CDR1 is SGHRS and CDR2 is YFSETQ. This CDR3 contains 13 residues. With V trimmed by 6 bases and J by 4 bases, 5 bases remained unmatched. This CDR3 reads CASKDRARETQYF. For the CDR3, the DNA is TGCGCCAGCAAGGACAGGGCGCGAGAGACCCAGTACTTC.

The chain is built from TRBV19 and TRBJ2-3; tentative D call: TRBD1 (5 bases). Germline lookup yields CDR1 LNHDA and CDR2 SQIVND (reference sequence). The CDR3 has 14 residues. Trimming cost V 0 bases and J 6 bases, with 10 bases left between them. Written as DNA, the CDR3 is TGTGCCAGTAGTATAGAAGCGACAGTCGATACGCAGTATTTT. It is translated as CASSIEATVDTQYF. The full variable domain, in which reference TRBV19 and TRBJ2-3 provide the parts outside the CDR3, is DGGITQSPKYLFRKEGQNVTLSCEQNLNHDAMYWYRQDPGQGLRLIYYSQIVNDFQKGDIAEGYSVSREKKESFPLTVTSAQKNPTAFYLCASSIEATVDTQYFGPGTRLTVL.

CDR3 coding DNA: TGTGCCAGCAGTGAAGGGGGGTGGAATGAGCAGTTCTTC. Protein: CASSEGGWNEQFF. The chain recombines TRBV6-1 with TRBJ2-1, with D perhaps being TRBD1 or TRBD2 (5 bases each). The CDR3 is 13 amino acids. The V gene lost 1 base and the J gene lost 7 bases, with 8 bases spanning the gap. The V gene's germline CDR1 is MNHNS and CDR2 SASEGT.

CDR3 nucleotide sequence: TGCGCCAGCAGCTTGGGACAGAGCACAGATACGCAGTATTTT. Its translation: CASSLGQSTDTQYF. This chain connects TRBV5-1 to TRBJ2-3, with a tentative D call TRBD1 (5 bases). The germline V and J ends were trimmed by 0 bases and 0 bases, with 5 bases remaining between them. CDR1 is SGHRS and CDR2 is YFSETQ in the germline V gene. This CDR3 is built from 14 residues.

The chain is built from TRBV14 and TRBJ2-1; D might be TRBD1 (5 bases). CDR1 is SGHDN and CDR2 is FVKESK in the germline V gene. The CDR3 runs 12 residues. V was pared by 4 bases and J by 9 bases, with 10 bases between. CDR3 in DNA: TGTGCCAGCAGCCCAGGGCGCGCTGAGCAGTTCTTC. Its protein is CASSPGRAEQFF.

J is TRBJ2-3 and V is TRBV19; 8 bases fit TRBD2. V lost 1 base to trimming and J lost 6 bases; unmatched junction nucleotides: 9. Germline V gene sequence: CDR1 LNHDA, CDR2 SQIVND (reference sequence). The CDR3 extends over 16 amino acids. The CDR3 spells CASSIGGTSGVDTQYF. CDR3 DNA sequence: TGTGCCAGTAGTATAGGCGGAACTAGCGGCGTGGATACGCAGTATTTT.

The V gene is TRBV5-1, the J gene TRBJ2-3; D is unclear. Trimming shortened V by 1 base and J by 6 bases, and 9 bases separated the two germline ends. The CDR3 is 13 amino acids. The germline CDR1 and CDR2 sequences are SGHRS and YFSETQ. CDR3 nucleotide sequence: TGCGCCAGCAGCTTGAAGCGAACGGATACGCAGTATTTT. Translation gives CASSLKRTDTQYF.

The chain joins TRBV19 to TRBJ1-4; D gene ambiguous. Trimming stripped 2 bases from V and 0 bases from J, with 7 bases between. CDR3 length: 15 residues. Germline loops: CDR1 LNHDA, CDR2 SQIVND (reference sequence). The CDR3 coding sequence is TGTGCCAGTAGTATATCCGGTGCAACTAATGAAAAACTGTTTTTT. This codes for CASSISGATNEKLFF.

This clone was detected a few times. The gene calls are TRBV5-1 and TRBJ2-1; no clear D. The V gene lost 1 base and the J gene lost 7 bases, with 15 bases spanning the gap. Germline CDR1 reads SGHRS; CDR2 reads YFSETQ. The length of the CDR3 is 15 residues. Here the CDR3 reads CASSLTSGPRNEQFF. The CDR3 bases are TGCGCCAGCAGCTTGACGTCAGGCCCAAGGAATGAGCAGTTCTTC.

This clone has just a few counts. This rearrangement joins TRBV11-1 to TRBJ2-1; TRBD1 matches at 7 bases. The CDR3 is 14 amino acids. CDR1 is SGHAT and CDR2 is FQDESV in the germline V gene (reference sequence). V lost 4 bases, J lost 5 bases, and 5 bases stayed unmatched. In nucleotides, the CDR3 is TGTGCCAGCAGCTCGGACAGGATAAACAATGAGCAGTTCTTC. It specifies CASSSDRINNEQFF.

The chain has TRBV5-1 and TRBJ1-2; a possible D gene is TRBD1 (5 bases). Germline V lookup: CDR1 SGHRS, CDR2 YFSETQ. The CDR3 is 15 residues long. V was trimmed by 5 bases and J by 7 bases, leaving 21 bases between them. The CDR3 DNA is TGCGCCAGCAGGGACTCAGGGCCCGGCTCGTTTGGCTACACCTTC. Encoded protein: CASRDSGPGSFGYTF.